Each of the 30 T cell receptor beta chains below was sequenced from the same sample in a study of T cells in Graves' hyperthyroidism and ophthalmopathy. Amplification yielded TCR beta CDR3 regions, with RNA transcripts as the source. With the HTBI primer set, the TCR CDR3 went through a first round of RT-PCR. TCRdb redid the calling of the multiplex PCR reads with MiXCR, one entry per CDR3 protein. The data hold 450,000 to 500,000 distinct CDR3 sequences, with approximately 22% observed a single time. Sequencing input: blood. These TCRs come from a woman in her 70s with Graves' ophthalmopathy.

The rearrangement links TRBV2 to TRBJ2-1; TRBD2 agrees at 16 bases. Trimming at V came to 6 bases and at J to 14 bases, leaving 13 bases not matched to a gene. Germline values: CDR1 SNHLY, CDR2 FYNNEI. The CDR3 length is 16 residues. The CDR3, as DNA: TGTGCCAGCAGGAGGGGACTAGCGGGAGGGCCCCCCCGTGAGTTCTTC. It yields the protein CASRRGLAGGPPREFF.

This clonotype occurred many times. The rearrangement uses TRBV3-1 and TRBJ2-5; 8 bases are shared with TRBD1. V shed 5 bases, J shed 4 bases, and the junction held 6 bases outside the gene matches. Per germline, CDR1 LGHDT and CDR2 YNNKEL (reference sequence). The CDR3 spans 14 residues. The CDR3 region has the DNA TGTGCCAGCAGCAGGGACAGGCAGGGAGAGACCCAGTACTTC. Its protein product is CASSRDRQGETQYF.

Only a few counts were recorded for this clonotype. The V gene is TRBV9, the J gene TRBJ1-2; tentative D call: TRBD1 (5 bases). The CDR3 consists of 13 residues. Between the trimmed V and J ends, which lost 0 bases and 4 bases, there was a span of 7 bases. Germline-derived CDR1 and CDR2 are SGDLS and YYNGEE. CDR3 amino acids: CASSVDGAYGYTF. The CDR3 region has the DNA TGTGCCAGCAGCGTAGATGGGGCCTATGGCTACACCTTC.

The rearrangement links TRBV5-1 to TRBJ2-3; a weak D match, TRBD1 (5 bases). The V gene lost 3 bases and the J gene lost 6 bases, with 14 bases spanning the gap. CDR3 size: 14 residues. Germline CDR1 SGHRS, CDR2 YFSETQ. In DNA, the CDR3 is TGCGCCAGCAGCTCTGGGGCCAAGTGGGATACGCAGTATTTT. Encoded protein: CASSSGAKWDTQYF. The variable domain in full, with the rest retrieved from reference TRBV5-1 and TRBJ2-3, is KAGVTQTPRYLIKTRGQQVTLSCSPISGHRSVSWYQQTPGQGLQFLFEYFSETQRNKGNFPGRFSGRQFSNSRSEMNVSTLELGDSALYLCASSSGAKWDTQYFGPGTRLTVL.

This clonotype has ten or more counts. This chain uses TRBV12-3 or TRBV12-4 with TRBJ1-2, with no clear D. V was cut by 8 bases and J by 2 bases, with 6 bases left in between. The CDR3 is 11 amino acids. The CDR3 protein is CASAVNYGYTF. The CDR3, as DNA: TGTGCCAGCGCGGTGAACTATGGCTACACCTTC.

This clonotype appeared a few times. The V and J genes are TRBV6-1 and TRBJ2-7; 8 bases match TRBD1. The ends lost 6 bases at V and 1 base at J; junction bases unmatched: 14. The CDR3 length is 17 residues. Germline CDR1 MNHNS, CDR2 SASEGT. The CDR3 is CASRPLGDRMGSYEQYF. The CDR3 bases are TGTGCCAGCAGACCCCTCGGGGACAGGATGGGTTCCTACGAGCAGTACTTC.

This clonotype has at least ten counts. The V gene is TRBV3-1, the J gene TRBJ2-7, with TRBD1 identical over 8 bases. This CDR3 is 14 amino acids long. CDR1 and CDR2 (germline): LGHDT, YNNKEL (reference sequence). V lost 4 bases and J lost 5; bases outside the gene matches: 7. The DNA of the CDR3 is TGTGCCAGCAGCCCCCGGACAGGGAGAGACGAGCAGTACTTC. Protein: CASSPRTGRDEQYF.

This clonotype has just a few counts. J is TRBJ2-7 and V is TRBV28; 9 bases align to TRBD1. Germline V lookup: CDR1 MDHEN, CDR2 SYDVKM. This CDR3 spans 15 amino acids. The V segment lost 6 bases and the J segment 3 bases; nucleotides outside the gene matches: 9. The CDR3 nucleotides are TGTGCCAGCAGCTTTCCTTCGGGACAGGGCTACGAGCAGTACTTC. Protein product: CASSFPSGQGYEQYF.

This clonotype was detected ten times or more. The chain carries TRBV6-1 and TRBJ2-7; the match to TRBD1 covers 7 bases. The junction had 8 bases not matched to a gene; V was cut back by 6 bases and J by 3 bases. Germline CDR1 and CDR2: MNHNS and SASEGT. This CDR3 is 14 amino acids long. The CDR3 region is CASSETGPLYEQYF. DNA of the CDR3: TGTGCCAGCAGCGAGACAGGGCCCCTCTACGAGCAGTACTTC.

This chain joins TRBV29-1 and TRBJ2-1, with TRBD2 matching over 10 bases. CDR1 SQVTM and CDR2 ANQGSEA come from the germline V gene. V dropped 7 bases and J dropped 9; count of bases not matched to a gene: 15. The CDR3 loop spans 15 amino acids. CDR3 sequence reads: CSAPRPSGSPGEQFF. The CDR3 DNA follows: TGCAGCGCCCCTCGGCCTAGCGGGAGCCCCGGTGAGCAGTTCTTC.

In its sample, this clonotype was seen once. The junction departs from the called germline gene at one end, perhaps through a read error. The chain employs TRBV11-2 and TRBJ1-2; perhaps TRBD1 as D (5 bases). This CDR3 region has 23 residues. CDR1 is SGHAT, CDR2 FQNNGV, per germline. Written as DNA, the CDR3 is TGCGCCAGCAGCCAAGATTCCAACAAGATCGGGGGGGTCAGGCACACATCTAACTATGGCTACACCTTC. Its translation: CASSQDSNKIGGVRHTSNYGYTF.

The CDR3 region is CASSSDAGSEEQYF. The CDR3 DNA reads as TGCGCCAGCAGCTCCGATGCCGGGAGTGAAGAGCAGTACTTC. V and J are TRBV5-1 and TRBJ2-7; TRBD2 might be the D (6 bases). Trimming pared 3 bases from V and 7 bases from J, leaving 17 bases between. CDR1 is SGHRS, CDR2 YFSETQ, per germline. The CDR3 is 14 amino acids.

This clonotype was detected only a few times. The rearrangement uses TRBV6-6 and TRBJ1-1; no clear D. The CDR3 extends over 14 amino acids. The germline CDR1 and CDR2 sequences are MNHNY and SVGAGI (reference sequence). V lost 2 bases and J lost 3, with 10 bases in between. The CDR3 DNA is TGTGCCAGCAGTTACGGAGGGAGGTACACTGAAGCTTTCTTT. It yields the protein CASSYGGRYTEAFF.

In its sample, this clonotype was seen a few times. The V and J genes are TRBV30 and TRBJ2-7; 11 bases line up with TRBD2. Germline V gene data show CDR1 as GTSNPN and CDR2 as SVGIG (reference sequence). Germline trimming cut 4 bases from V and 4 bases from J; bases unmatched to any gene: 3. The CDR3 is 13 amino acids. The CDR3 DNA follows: TGTGCCTGGACTAGCGGGGGGCCGTACGAGCAGTACTTC. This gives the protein CAWTSGGPYEQYF.

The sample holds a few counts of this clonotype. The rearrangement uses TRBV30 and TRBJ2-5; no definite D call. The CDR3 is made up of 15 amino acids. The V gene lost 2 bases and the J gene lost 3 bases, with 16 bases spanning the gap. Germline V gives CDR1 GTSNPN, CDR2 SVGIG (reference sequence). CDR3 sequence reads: CAWSSLLGGEETQYF. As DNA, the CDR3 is TGTGCCTGGAGTTCCCTTCTGGGTGGGGAAGAGACCCAGTACTTC.

Here the CDR3 reads CSAREVRQPGSPLHF. In DNA, the CDR3 is TGCAGTGCTAGAGAAGTCCGACAGCCCGGCTCACCCCTCCACTTT. V gene TRBV20-1 combines with J gene TRBJ1-6; possibly TRBD1 for D (5 bases). Trimming shortened V by 0 bases and J by 10 bases, and 16 bases separated the two germline ends. From germline, CDR1 is DFQATT and CDR2 SNEGSKA (reference sequence). This CDR3 is 15 amino acids long.

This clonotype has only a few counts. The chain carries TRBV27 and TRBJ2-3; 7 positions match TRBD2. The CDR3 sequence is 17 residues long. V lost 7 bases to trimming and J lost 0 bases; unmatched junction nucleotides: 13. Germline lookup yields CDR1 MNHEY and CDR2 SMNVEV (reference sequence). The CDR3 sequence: CASTKSLAVTSTDTQYF. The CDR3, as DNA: TGTGCCAGCACAAAAAGCCTAGCGGTTACTAGCACAGATACGCAGTATTTT.

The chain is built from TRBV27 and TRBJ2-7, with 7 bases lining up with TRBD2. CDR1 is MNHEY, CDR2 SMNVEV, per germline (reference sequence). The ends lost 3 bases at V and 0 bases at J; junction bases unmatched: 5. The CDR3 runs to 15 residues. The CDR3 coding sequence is TGTGCCAGCAGTTTTACTAGCGATAGCTCCTACGAGCAGTACTTC. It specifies CASSFTSDSSYEQYF.

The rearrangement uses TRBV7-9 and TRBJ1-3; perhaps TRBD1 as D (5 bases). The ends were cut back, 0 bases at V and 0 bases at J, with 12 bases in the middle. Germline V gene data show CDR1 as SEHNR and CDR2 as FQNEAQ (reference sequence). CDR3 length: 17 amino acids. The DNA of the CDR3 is TGTGCCAGCAGCTTAGCCCTGACAGAGTACTCTGGAAACACCATATATTTT. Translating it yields CASSLALTEYSGNTIYF.

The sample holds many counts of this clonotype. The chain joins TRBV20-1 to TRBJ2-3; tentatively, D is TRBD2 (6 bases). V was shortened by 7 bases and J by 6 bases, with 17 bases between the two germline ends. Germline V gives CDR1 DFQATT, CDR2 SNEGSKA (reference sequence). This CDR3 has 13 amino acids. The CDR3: CSVAGLPHDTQYF. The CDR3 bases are TGCAGTGTCGCGGGACTTCCCCACGATACGCAGTATTTT.

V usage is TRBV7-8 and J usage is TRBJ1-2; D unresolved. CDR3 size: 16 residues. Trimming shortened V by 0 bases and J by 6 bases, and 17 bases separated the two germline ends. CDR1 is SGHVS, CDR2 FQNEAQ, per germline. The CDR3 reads CASSLAPGPRKDGYTF. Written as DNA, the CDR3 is TGTGCCAGCAGCTTAGCACCGGGCCCCCGAAAGGATGGCTACACCTTC.

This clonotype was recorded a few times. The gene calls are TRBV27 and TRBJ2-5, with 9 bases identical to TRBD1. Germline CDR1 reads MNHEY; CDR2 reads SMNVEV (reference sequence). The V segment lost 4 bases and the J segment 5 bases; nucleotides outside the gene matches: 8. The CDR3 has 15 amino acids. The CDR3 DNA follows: TGTGCCAGCAGTTCCGGGACAGGGTTCACGGAGACCCAGTACTTC. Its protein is CASSSGTGFTETQYF.

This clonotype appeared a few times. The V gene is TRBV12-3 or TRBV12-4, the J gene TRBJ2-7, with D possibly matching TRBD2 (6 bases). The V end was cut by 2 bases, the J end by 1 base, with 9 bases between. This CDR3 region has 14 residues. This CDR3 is CASSLWEASYEQYF. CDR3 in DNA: TGTGCCAGCAGTTTATGGGAGGCGTCCTACGAGCAGTACTTC.

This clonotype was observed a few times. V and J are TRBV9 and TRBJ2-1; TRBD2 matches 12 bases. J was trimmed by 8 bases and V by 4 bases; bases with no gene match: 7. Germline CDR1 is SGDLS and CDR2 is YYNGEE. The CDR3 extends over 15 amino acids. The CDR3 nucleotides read TGTGCCAGCAGCCAACTAGCGGGAGGTTTCGATGAGCAGTTCTTC. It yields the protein CASSQLAGGFDEQFF.

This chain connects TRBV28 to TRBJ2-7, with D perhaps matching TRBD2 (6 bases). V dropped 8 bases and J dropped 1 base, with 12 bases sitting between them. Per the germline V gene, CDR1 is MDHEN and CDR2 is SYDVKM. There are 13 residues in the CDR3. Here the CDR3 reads CASLWAGSYEQYF. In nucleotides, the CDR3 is TGTGCCAGCCTATGGGCGGGATCCTACGAGCAGTACTTC.

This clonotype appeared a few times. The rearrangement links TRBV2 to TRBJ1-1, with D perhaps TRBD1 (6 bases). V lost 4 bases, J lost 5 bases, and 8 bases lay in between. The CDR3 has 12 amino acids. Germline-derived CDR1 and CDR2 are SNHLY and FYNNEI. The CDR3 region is CASSARGTEAFF. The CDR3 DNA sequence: TGTGCCAGCAGTGCTAGGGGGACTGAAGCTTTCTTT.

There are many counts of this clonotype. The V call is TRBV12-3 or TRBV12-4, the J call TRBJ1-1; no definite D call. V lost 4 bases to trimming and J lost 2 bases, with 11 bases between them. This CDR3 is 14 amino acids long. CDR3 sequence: CASSSSGFNTEAFF. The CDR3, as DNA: TGTGCCAGCAGTTCCTCCGGGTTTAACACTGAAGCTTTCTTT.

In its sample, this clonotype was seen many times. In nucleotides, the CDR3 is TGTGCCAGCAGAGGGGACAGGGGCGTAGCTGAAGCTTTCTTT. It codes for CASRGDRGVAEAFF. The chain carries TRBV11-2 and TRBJ1-1; 10 bases agree with TRBD1. V shed 6 bases and J 6 bases; nucleotides not matched to a gene: 7. This CDR3 comprises 14 residues. From germline, CDR1 is SGHAT and CDR2 FQNNGV. The variable domain in full, completed from reference TRBV11-2 and TRBJ1-1, reads EAGVAQSPRYKIIEKRQSVAFWCNPISGHATLYWYQQILGQGPKLLIQFQNNGVVDDSQLPKDRFSAERLKGVDSTLKIQPAKLEDSAVYLCASRGDRGVAEAFFGQGTRLTVV.

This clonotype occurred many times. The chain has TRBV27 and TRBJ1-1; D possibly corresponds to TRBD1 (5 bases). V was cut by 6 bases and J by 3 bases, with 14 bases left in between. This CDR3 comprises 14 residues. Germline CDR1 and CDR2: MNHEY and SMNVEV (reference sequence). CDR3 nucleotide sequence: TGTGCCAGCAGACCAGTCCCGGGGGACACTGAAGCTTTCTTT. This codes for CASRPVPGDTEAFF.

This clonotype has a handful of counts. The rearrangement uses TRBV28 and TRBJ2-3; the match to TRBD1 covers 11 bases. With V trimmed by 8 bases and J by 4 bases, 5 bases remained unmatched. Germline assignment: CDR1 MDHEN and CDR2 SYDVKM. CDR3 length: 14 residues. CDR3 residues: CASGPGQGADTQYF. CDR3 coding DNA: TGTGCCAGCGGACCGGGACAGGGGGCAGATACGCAGTATTTT.